What follows are 23 T cell receptor beta chains derived from one specimen sequenced in a study of shared clonotypes between healthy human individuals. Clones were sequenced by immunoSEQ multiplex PCR, and TCRdb holds only the in-frame ones, with some missing. The sample has 2.5 million or so clones, approximately 92% seen once. The specimen was naive CD4+ T cells sorted from blood. Subset given: CD45RA+ positively selected. These receptors were taken from a man younger than 35 in good health.

The CDR3 loop reads CASSLLQGPYEQYF. The CDR3 DNA reads TGCGCCAGCAGCTTGTTGCAGGGCCCCTACGAGCAGTACTTC. The V call is TRBV5-1, the J call TRBJ2-7, with a weak D call TRBD1 (5 bases). V was trimmed by 1 base and J by 2 bases, leaving 10 bases between them. Germline-derived CDR1 and CDR2 are SGHRS and YFSETQ. The CDR3 runs 14 residues.

This clone was seen just once. The rearrangement uses TRBV7-3 and TRBJ2-7; either TRBD1 or TRBD2 may supply D (5 bases each). Trimming pared 4 bases from V and 2 bases from J, leaving 15 bases between. The CDR3 loop spans 15 amino acids. Germline V lookup: CDR1 SGHTA, CDR2 FQGTGA. The CDR3 protein is CASSSKPGLPYEQYF. Here the CDR3 DNA reads TGTGCCAGCAGCTCAAAGCCGGGGCTCCCCTACGAGCAGTACTTC.

The chain joins TRBV19 to TRBJ2-3; D possibly matches TRBD1 or TRBD2 (5 bases each). V lost 6 bases and J 1 base, leaving 14 bases between the germline ends. CDR1 is LNHDA and CDR2 is SQIVND in the germline V gene (reference sequence). The CDR3 spans 15 residues. CDR3 loop: CASSMGGGGTDTQYF. The CDR3, as DNA: TGTGCCAGTAGCATGGGTGGGGGAGGCACAGATACGCAGTATTTT.

V usage is TRBV10-3 and J usage is TRBJ1-2; D possibly corresponds to TRBD1 (6 bases). Germline CDR1 ENHRY, CDR2 SYGVKD. The CDR3 consists of 15 residues. Trimming shortened V by 9 bases and J by 0 bases, and 17 bases separated the two germline ends. CDR3 nucleotides: TGTGCCATTAAATGGGGGGCAGAAGCTAACTATGGCTACACCTTC. Translation gives CAIKWGAEANYGYTF.

This clone has just a few counts. CDR3 coding DNA: TGTGCCAGCAGCCTAAGTGGGACAGAGAATGAAAAACTGTTTTTT. Amino acid sequence: CASSLSGTENEKLFF. The chain uses TRBV2 and TRBJ1-4; 7 bases map to TRBD1. V lost 6 bases, J lost 5 bases, and 9 bases stayed unmatched. CDR1 is SNHLY, CDR2 FYNNEI, per germline. The CDR3 is made up of 15 amino acids.

V usage is TRBV5-4 and J usage is TRBJ2-5; D not resolved. The CDR3 runs 16 residues. Looked up from germline, CDR1 is SGHNT and CDR2 is YYREEE (reference sequence). Trimming removed 2 bases at V and 2 bases at J, with 16 bases between. CDR3 protein: CASSFSRRKGQETQYF. The CDR3 DNA reads TGTGCCAGCAGCTTCTCTAGGAGAAAAGGGCAAGAGACCCAGTACTTC.

This chain links TRBV6-6 with TRBJ1-5; D possibly corresponds to TRBD1 (6 bases). V shed 7 bases and J shed 6 bases, with 16 bases lying between them. There are 14 residues in the CDR3. CDR1 MNHNY and CDR2 SVGAGI come from the germline V gene (reference sequence). CDR3 sequence reads: CASTQGGGAQPQHF. CDR3 DNA: TGTGCCAGCACTCAGGGAGGGGGGGCTCAGCCCCAGCATTTT.

The gene calls are TRBV15 and TRBJ2-1, with 9 bases lining up with TRBD2. V dropped 1 base and J dropped 3; count of bases not matched to a gene: 7. The CDR3 is 17 amino acids. The V gene's germline CDR1 is LNHNV and CDR2 YYDKDF (reference sequence). CDR3 coding DNA: TGTGCCACCAGCAGAGCCCGGCAGCGGGGGGACTACAATGAGCAGTTCTTC. Protein product: CATSRARQRGDYNEQFF.

The V and J genes are TRBV4-1 and TRBJ2-1; 7 bases match TRBD1. Trimming removed 1 base from V and 3 bases from J; junction bases left unmatched: 6. This CDR3 has 16 amino acids. Germline CDR1 reads MGHRA; CDR2 reads YSYEKL. CDR3 DNA sequence: TGCGCCAGCAGCCAAGCCGCTGGACAGGTCTACAATGAGCAGTTCTTC. Translated, it gives CASSQAAGQVYNEQFF.

The chain uses TRBV7-9 and TRBJ1-4, with TRBD1 matching over 7 bases. The CDR3 extends over 15 amino acids. With V trimmed by 3 bases and J by 7 bases, 8 bases remained unmatched. Germline V gene lookup returns CDR1 SEHNR and CDR2 FQNEAQ (reference sequence). CDR3 amino acids: CASSFRQGSGEKLFF. The CDR3 DNA reads as TGTGCCAGCAGCTTTCGACAGGGTTCGGGTGAAAAACTGTTTTTT.

The chain uses TRBV19 and TRBJ2-3; 9 bases agree with TRBD2. With V trimmed by 3 bases and J by 4 bases, 5 bases remained unmatched. The germline V gene has CDR1 LNHDA and CDR2 SQIVND (reference sequence). CDR3 length: 15 amino acids. The CDR3 nucleotides read TGTGCCAGTAGTATGGCGGGAGGGCGGTCAGATACGCAGTATTTT. Amino acids: CASSMAGGRSDTQYF.

This chain joins TRBV5-1 and TRBJ2-1; 7 bases line up with TRBD1. The germline CDR1 and CDR2 sequences are SGHRS and YFSETQ. V lost 5 bases, J lost 8 bases, and 16 bases stayed unmatched. This CDR3 comprises 16 residues. CDR3 bases: TGCGCCAGCAGTCAGAACCGGGACAGTCGTGGGGATGAGCAGTTCTTC. Translation: CASSQNRDSRGDEQFF.

This sequence joins TRBV27 and TRBJ1-5; D possibly corresponds to TRBD1 (5 bases). V was clipped by 6 bases and J by 11 bases, with 26 bases between them. The germline gives CDR1 MNHEY, CDR2 SMNVEV (reference sequence). CDR3 size: 16 residues. CDR3 region: CASRLGTGRLMGTQHF. The CDR3 DNA is TGTGCCAGCAGGTTGGGGACGGGACGGCTAATGGGTACCCAGCATTTT.

The rearrangement uses TRBV4-2 and TRBJ2-2; 7 bases agree with TRBD1. Germline loops: CDR1 LGHNA, CDR2 YNFKEQ. The CDR3 is made up of 15 amino acids. The trim removed 4 bases at V and 7 bases at J, leaving 9 bases unmatched. The CDR3: CASSRRGGAGGELFF. The CDR3, as DNA: TGTGCCAGCAGCCGAAGAGGGGGCGCGGGCGGGGAGCTGTTTTTT.

The chain carries TRBV27 and TRBJ2-5, with TRBD2 matching over 7 bases. Matching the DNA end better, TRBJ2-7 makes the J call doubtful. CDR1 is MNHEY and CDR2 is SMNVEV in the germline V gene (reference sequence). The CDR3 consists of 14 residues. The CDR3 DNA sequence: TGTGCCAGCGACCAAAAACTAGCGTCGGGCGAGCAGTACTTC. Protein product: CASDQKLASGEQYF.

The CDR3 nucleotides read TGTGCCAGCAGCTTACAACCCTACGAGCAGTACTTC. Translating it yields CASSLQPYEQYF. The chain uses TRBV11-2 and TRBJ2-7, with D uncertain. Germline values: CDR1 SGHAT, CDR2 FQNNGV. V dropped 2 bases and J dropped 2 bases, with 4 bases sitting between them. This CDR3 contains 12 residues.

The chain has TRBV28 and TRBJ1-3; D is uncertain. Germline V CDR1 and CDR2: MDHEN, SYDVKM. The germline V and J ends were trimmed by 0 bases and 0 bases, with 15 bases remaining between them. The CDR3 consists of 18 residues. This chain's CDR3 is CASSLWGRRSISGNTIYF. CDR3 in DNA: TGTGCCAGCAGTTTATGGGGTCGGCGTTCTATCTCTGGAAACACCATATATTTT.

J is TRBJ2-6 and V is TRBV4-2; D ambiguous. Germline-derived CDR1 and CDR2 are LGHNA and YNFKEQ. V shed 1 base and J shed 2 bases, with 9 bases lying between them. This CDR3 contains 16 residues. CDR3 in DNA: TGTGCCAGCAGCCAAGGGCTTGGTGCTGGGGCCAACGTCCTGACTTTC. Translating gives CASSQGLGAGANVLTF.

This clone was seen a single time. The chain employs TRBV18 and TRBJ2-5, with a tentative D call TRBD1 (5 bases). V gave up 4 bases and J gave up 2 bases, with 8 bases separating them. The CDR3 loop spans 13 amino acids. Germline assignment: CDR1 KGHSH and CDR2 LQKENI. This CDR3 is CASSQTEQETQYF. The CDR3, as DNA: TGTGCCAGCTCACAGACAGAACAAGAGACCCAGTACTTC.

The J gene is TRBJ1-3, the V gene TRBV5-1; 9 bases fit TRBD1. V shed 4 bases, J shed 3 bases, and the junction held 11 bases outside the gene matches. Germline V CDR1 and CDR2: SGHRS, YFSETQ. The CDR3 is 17 amino acids. This CDR3 reads CASSQERGQGIGNTIYF. For the CDR3, the DNA is TGCGCCAGCAGCCAAGAAAGGGGACAGGGTATTGGAAACACCATATATTTT.

A word on this clone: One end of the junction is discordant with germline, which a read error may explain. J is TRBJ1-6 and V is TRBV27; D remains unclear. The length of the CDR3 is 13 residues. The germline CDR1 and CDR2 sequences are MNHEY and SMNVEV (reference sequence). The CDR3 reads CASSLFNNSPLHF. DNA for the CDR3: TGTGCCAGCAGCTTATTTAATAATTCACCCCTCCACTTT.

The rearrangement joins TRBV2 to TRBJ2-3; D not resolved. V was shortened by 6 bases and J by 2 bases, with 12 bases between the two germline ends. This CDR3 has 14 residues. Germline CDR1 is SNHLY and CDR2 is FYNNEI. The CDR3 region has the DNA TGTGCCAGCAGACAAGAACTATACACAGATACGCAGTATTTT. Amino acids: CASRQELYTDTQYF.

The chain employs TRBV5-4 and TRBJ2-3; D is perhaps TRBD1 (5 bases). Germline CDR1 reads SGHNT; CDR2 reads YYREEE (reference sequence). The V end lost 4 bases, the J end lost 6 bases, and 15 bases lay between the germline ends. CDR3 length equals 14 residues. For the CDR3, the DNA is TGTGCCAGCAGCACCCGGACCCCAGGGGATACGCAGTATTTT. The encoded protein is CASSTRTPGDTQYF.